This T cell receptor beta chain is from a study of T cell responses to AZD1222 COVID-19 vaccine. Notes on the study in general: Donors were mostly white British, more females; clonal diversity possibly underestimated. Two AZD1222 doses significantly raised spike-specific TCR breadth and depth over controls.

Clones were read by immunoSEQ multiplex PCR, and TCRdb kept only the in-frame ones, dropping some. Among about 110,000 clones listed, 70% to 90% were seen once. V gave up 1 base and J gave up 9 bases; unmatched junction bases: 15. The CDR3 extends over 17 amino acids. CDR1 is SGHNT, CDR2 YYREEE, per germline (reference sequence). Second doses that came at about 4 or about 12 weeks were put together. A word on this clone: What it recognizes is unknown.

The sample was peripheral blood, taken 28 days after the second AZD1222 dose. This sequence joins TRBV5-4 and TRBJ2-1; 8 bases are a match to TRBD2. The sequence derives from an adult who received the AZD1222 COVID-19 vaccine. CDR3 in DNA: TGTGCCAGCAGCTTGATGGGCGGAGCGGGAGTTTATGGTGAGCAGTTCTTC. Translation gives CASSLMGGAGVYGEQFF.